This TCR beta chain stems from a study of CD4 T cells in relation to SARS-CoV-2 and coronaviruses. Background on the study: The restricting HLA molecule for shared crossreactive spike epitopes was mapped.

Notes on this clone: Its antigen is unidentified.

Unexposed donor CD4+ T cells date from about 2011-2018, before the COVID-19 pandemic. The germline V and J ends were trimmed by 1 base and 4 bases, with 10 bases remaining between them. The CDR3 runs to 14 residues. Germline V gene sequence: CDR1 SNHLY, CDR2 FYNNEI. Study-level results: Culture-expanded clones reflect memory recall rather than primary priming during culture. Crossreactive clones expanded significantly less to SARS-CoV-2 than monoreactive clones.

Uncultured naive and memory CD4+ T cells supplied DNA for deep TCR-beta sequencing. The protocol was immunoSEQ multiplex PCR, while the TCRdb copy is restricted to in-frame clones and leaves out a portion. The table includes nearly 70,000 clones, over 85% detected once. The V call is TRBV2, the J call TRBJ1-2; D is unresolved. Material for sequencing was naive CD4+ T cells from PBMCs. Indicated subset: naive CD4+ T cells isolated by negative enrichment. The receptor was derived from a human donor in good health. Here the CDR3 DNA reads TGTGCCAGCAGTGAAGACGGCAGGACCTATGGCTACACCTTC. It yields the protein CASSEDGRTYGYTF.